This T cell receptor beta chain was profiled in a study of T cell repertoires in cytomegalovirus infection. At the level of the study: Signatures in public TCR beta sequences pointed to both CMV infection and matching HLA type.

Study-wide points: Dominant in the ex vivo response were TCR beta clonotypes restricted by HLA-C and specific for CMV. Using cumulative public TCR beta family frequency, the authors identified those who carried CMV together with the relevant HLA.

CDR1 DFQATT and CDR2 SNEGSKA come from the germline V gene (reference sequence). The length of the CDR3 is 14 residues. The V gene lost 3 bases and the J gene lost 0 bases, with 12 bases spanning the gap. MiXCR, applied by TCRdb to the reads, yields one record per CDR3 protein. The sample records more than 650,000 distinct CDR3 sequences, 35% being singletons. This clonotype showed up just a few times. The antigen is not known. This clonotype was obtained from a human donor in good health (CMV status not recorded). Some clones in this sample may be carry-over from other donors' samples. Source material: PBMCs. This chain uses TRBV20-1 with TRBJ2-7; possible D gene TRBD1, 6 bases. The CDR3 here is CSARGTLTSYEQYF. CDR3 DNA sequence: TGCAGTGCTAGGGGGACACTTACCTCCTACGAGCAGTACTTC.